One T cell receptor beta chain is described in this entry. What it binds is unknown. This entry belongs to a study of OX40 agonist ivuxolimab in advanced cancers. Study overall: Participants, 75% to 85% male, averaged around 60 years of age, ranging from about 23 to 90.

Clones were read by immunoSEQ multiplex PCR, and TCRdb kept only the in-frame ones, dropping some. The table lists around 100,000 clones, over 75% of them singletons. After removal of 6 bases from V and 2 bases from J, the junction contained 5 bases not matched to a gene. The V gene's germline CDR1 is SGHAT and CDR2 FQNNGV. CDR3 length: 14 residues. General study points: Blood T cells, both CD4+ and CD8+, expanded clonally by week 6 at 0.1 to 3.0 mg/kg.

The sample was CD4+ or CD8+ T cells sorted from blood, taken in a trial of the OX40 agonist ivuxolimab. The TCR was taken from an adult with an advanced solid tumor such as melanoma, head and neck, liver or kidney cancer. The chain uses TRBV11-2 and TRBJ2-7; 9 bases align to TRBD1. CDR3 nucleotide sequence: TGTGCCAGCAGTTCCGGGACAGGGCCCTACGAGCAGTACTTC. It is translated as CASSSGTGPYEQYF.